This TCR beta chain was profiled in a study of T cell changes during pregnancy in multiple sclerosis. The germline CDR1 and CDR2 sequences are SNHLY and FYNNEI. CDR3 length: 15 residues. Trimming took 8 bases from V and 0 from J; bases not matched to a gene: 9. Sequencing was performed with immunoSEQ multiplex PCR; in TCRdb, only in-frame clones are kept and a portion is missing. The sample includes roughly 45,000 clones, 75% to 95% of them seen just once. This sequence was found in a female donor with multiple sclerosis, enrolled in a pregnancy study. The chain combines TRBV2 with TRBJ1-1, with 7 positions matching TRBD1. Sequencing was performed on CD8+ T cells from peripheral blood mononuclear cells, taken after pregnancy. The CDR3 loop reads CASGGEGQMNTEAFF. The CDR3 coding sequence is TGTGCCAGCGGAGGAGAGGGACAGATGAACACTGAAGCTTTCTTT.